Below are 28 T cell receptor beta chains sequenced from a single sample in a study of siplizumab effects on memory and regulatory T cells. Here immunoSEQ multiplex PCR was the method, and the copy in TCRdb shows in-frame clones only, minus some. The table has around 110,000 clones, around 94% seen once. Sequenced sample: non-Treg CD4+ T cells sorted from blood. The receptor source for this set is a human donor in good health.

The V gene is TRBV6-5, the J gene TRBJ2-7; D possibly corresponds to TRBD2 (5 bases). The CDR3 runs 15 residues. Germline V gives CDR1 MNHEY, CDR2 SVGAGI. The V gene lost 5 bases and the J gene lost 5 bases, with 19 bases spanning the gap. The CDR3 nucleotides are TGTGCCAGCAGTCAGGTTAGATCGGGGAAGGACGAGCAGTACTTC. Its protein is CASSQVRSGKDEQYF.

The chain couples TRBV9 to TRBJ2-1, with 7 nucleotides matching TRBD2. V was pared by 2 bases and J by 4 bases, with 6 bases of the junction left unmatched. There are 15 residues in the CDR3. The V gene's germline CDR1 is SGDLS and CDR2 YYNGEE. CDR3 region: CASSVYGTNYNEQFF. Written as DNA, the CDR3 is TGTGCCAGCAGCGTGTACGGGACTAATTACAATGAGCAGTTCTTC.

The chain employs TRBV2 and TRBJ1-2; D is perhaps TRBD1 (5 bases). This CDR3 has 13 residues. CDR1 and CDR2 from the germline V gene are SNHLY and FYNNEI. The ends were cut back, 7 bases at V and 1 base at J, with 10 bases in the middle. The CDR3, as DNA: TGTGCCAGCAATACAGGAGTTAACTATGGCTACACCTTC. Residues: CASNTGVNYGYTF.

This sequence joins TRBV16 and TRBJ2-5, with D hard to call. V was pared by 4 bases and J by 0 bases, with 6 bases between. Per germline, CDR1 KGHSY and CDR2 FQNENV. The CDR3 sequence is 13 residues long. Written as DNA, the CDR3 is TGTGCCAGCAGCCCAGTGTACCAAGAGACCCAGTACTTC. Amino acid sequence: CASSPVYQETQYF.

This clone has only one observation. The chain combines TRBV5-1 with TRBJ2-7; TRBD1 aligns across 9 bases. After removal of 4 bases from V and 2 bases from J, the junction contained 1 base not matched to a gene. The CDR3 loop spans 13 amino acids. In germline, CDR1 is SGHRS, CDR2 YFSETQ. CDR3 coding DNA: TGCGCCAGCAGCAGGACAGGGGCCTACGAGCAGTACTTC. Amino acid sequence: CASSRTGAYEQYF.

Here the CDR3 DNA reads TGCGCCAGCAGCCAAGAAGGATGGGGGGACGAAAAACTGTTTTTT. It is translated as CASSQEGWGDEKLFF. The chain couples TRBV4-1 to TRBJ1-4, with a tentative D call TRBD1 (5 bases). The CDR3 length is 15 residues. Trimming pared 0 bases from V and 8 bases from J, leaving 13 bases between. CDR1 is MGHRA, CDR2 YSYEKL, per germline.

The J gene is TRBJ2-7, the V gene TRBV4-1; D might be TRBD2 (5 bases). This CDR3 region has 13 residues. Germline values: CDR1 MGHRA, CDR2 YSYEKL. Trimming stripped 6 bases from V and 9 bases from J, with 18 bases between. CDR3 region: CASSLGLPERQYF. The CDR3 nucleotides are TGCGCCAGCAGTCTCGGACTTCCAGAGCGGCAGTACTTC.

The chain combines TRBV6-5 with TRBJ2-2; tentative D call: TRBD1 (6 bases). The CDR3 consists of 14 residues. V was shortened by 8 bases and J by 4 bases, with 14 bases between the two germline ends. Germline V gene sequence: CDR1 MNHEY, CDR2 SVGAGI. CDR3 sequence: CASHPGHLTGELFF. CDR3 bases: TGTGCCAGCCACCCGGGACACCTCACCGGGGAGCTGTTTTTT.

Here the CDR3 reads CASSSPGRYHEQYF. The CDR3 coding sequence is TGTGCCAGCAGCTCCCCCGGCAGGTACCACGAGCAGTACTTC. This rearrangement joins TRBV11-2 to TRBJ2-5; D gene unclear. With the DNA end fitting TRBJ2-7 better, the J assignment may be wrong. The germline V gene has CDR1 SGHAT and CDR2 FQNNGV. The CDR3 covers 14 residues.

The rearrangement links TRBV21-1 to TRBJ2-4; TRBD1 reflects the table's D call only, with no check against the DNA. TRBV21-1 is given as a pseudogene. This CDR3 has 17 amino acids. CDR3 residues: CASSKDPTGNPKNIQYF. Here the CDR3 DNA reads TGTGCCAGCAGCAAAGATCCTACAGGGAATCCCAAAAACATTCAGTACTTC.

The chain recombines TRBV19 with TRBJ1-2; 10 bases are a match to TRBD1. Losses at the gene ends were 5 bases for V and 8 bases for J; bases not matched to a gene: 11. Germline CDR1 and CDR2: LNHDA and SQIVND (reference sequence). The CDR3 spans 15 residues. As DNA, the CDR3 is TGTGCCAGTAGTCCCCTCCGACAGGGGGCGAGAGGCTACACCTTC. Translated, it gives CASSPLRQGARGYTF.

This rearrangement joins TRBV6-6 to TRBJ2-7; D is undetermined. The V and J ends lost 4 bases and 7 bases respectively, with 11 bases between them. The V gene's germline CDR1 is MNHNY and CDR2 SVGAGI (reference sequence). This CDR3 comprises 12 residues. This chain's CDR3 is CASSSKFREQYF. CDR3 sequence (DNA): TGTGCCAGCAGTTCGAAATTTCGGGAGCAGTACTTC.

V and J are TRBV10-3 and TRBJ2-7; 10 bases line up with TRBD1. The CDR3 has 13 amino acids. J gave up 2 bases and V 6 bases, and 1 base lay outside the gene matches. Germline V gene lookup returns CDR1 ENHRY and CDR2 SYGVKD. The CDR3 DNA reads TGTGCCATCAGCGGACAGGGGGCCTACGAGCAGTACTTC. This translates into CAISGQGAYEQYF.

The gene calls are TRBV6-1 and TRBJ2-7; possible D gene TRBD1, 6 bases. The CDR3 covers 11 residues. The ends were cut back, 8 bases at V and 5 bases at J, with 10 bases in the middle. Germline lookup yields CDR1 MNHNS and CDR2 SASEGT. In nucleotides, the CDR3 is TGTGCCAGCCTACAGGGTAACGAGCAGTACTTC. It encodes CASLQGNEQYF.

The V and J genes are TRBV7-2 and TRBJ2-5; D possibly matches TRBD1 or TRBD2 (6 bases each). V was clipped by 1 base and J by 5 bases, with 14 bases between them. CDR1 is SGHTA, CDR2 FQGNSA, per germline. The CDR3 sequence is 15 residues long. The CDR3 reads CASSLDGQGRETQYF. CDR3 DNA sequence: TGTGCCAGCAGCTTAGATGGGCAGGGGAGGGAGACCCAGTACTTC.

The CDR3 here is CAISESAINTNTEAFF. CDR3 nucleotides: TGTGCCATCAGTGAAAGTGCCATAAACACGAACACTGAAGCTTTCTTT. The genes are TRBV10-3 and TRBJ1-1; D is ambiguous. V was pared by 3 bases and J by 1 base, with 15 bases between. Germline CDR1 reads ENHRY; CDR2 reads SYGVKD. The CDR3 has 16 amino acids.

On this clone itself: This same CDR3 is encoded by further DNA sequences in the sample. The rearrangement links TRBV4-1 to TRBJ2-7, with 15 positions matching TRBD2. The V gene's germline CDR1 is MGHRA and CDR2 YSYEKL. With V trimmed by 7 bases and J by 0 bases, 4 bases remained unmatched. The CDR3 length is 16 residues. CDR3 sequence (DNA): TGCGCCAGCAAAAAGGGACTAGCGGGAGGCTCCTACGAGCAGTACTTC. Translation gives CASKKGLAGGSYEQYF.

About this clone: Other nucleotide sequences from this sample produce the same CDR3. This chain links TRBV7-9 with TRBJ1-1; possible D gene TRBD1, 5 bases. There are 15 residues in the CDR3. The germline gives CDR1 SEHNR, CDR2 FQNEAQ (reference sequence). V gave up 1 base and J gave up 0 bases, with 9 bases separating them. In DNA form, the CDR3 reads TGTGCCAGCAGCTTAGGCGGGGCTCTGAACACTGAAGCTTTCTTT. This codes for CASSLGGALNTEAFF. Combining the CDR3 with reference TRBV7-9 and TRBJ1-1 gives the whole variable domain DTGVSQNPRHKITKRGQNVTFRCDPISEHNRLYWYRQTLGQGPEFLTYFQNEAQLEKSRLLSDRFSAERPKGSFSTLEIQRTEQGDSAMYLCASSLGGALNTEAFFGQGTRLTVV.

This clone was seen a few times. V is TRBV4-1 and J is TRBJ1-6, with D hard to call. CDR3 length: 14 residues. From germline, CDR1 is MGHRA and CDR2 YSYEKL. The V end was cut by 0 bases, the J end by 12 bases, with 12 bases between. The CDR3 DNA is TGCGCCAGCAGCCAAGATCATGGGAGGGTACCCCTCCACTTT. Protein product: CASSQDHGRVPLHF.

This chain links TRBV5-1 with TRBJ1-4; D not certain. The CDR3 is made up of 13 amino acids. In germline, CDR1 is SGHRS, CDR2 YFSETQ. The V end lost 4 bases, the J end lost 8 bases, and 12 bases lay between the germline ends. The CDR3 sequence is CASSPPAIEKLFF. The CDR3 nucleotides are TGCGCCAGCAGCCCCCCAGCCATCGAAAAACTGTTTTTT. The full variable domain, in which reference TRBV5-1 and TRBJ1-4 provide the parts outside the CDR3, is KAGVTQTPRYLIKTRGQQVTLSCSPISGHRSVSWYQQTPGQGLQFLFEYFSETQRNKGNFPGRFSGRQFSNSRSEMNVSTLELGDSALYLCASSPPAIEKLFFGSGTQLSVL.

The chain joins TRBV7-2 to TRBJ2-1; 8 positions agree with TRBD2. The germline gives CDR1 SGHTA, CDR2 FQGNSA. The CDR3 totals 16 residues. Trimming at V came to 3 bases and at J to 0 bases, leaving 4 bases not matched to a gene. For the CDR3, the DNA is TGTGCCAGCAGCTTTAGCGGGGCTAGCTCCTACAATGAGCAGTTCTTC. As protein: CASSFSGASSYNEQFF. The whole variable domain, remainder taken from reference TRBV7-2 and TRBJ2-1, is GAGVSQSPSNKVTEKGKDVELRCDPISGHTALYWYRQSLGQGLEFLIYFQGNSAPDKSGLPSDRFSAERTGGSVSTLTIQRTQQEDSAVYLCASSFSGASSYNEQFFGPGTRLTVL.

The CDR3 DNA sequence: TGTGCCAGCCGGAGGAGGTCTTCGGACGACACTGAAGCTTTCTTT. This encodes CASRRRSSDDTEAFF. V is TRBV6-5 and J is TRBJ1-1; no clear D. Per the germline V gene, CDR1 is MNHEY and CDR2 is SVGAGI. Trimming took 8 bases from V and 3 from J, leaving 19 bases between them. The CDR3 loop spans 15 amino acids.

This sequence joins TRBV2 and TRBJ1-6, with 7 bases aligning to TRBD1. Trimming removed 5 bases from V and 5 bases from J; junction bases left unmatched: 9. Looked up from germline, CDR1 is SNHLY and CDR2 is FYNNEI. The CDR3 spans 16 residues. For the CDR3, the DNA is TGTGCCAGCAGTTCCCAGGGGGATTGGCATAATTCACCCCTCCACTTT. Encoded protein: CASSSQGDWHNSPLHF.

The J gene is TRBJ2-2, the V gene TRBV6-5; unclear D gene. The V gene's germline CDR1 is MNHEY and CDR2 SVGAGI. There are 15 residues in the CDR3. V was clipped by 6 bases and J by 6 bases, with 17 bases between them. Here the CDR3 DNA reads TGTGCCAGCAGCCCCCCGGACCGAGGCGCCGGGGAGCTGTTTTTT. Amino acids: CASSPPDRGAGELFF.

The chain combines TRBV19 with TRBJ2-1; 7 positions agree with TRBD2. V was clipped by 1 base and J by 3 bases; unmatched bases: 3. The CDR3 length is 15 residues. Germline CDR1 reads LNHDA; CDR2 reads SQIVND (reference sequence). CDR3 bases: TGTGCCAGTAGTATAGCGGGAGGAGGCTACAATGAGCAGTTCTTC. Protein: CASSIAGGGYNEQFF.

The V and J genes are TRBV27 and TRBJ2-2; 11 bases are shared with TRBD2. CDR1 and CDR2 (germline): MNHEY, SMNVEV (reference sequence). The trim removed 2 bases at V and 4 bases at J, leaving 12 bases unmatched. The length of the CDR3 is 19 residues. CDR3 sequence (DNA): TGTGCCAGCAGTTTAAGGGGGGCTGGGACTAGCGGAAGCACCGGGGAGCTGTTTTTT. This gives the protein CASSLRGAGTSGSTGELFF.

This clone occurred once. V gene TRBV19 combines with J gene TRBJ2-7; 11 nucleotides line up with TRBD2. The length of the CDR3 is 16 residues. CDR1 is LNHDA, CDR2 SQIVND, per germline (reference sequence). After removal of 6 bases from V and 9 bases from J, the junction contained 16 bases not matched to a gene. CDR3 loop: CASSTQVASGGRMQYF. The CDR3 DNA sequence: TGTGCCAGTAGCACCCAGGTAGCTAGCGGGGGGCGTATGCAGTACTTC.

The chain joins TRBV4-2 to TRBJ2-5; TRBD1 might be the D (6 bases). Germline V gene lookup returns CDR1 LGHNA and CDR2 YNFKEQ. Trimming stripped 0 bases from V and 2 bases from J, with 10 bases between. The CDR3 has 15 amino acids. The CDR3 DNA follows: TGTGCCAGCAGCCAAGAGGTACAGGGACAAGAGACCCAGTACTTC. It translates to CASSQEVQGQETQYF.